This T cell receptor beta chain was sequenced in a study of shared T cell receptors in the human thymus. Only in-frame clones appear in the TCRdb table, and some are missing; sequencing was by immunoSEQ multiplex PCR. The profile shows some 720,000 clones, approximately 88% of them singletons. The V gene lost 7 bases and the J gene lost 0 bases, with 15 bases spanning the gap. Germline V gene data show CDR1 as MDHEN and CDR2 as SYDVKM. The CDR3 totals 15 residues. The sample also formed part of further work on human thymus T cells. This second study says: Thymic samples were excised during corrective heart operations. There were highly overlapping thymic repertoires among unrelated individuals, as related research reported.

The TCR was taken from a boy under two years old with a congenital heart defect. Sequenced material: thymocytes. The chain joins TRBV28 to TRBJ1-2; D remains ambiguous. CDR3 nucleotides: TGTGCCAGCACCAAAACCCAGAATGCTAACTATGGCTACACCTTC. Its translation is CASTKTQNANYGYTF.